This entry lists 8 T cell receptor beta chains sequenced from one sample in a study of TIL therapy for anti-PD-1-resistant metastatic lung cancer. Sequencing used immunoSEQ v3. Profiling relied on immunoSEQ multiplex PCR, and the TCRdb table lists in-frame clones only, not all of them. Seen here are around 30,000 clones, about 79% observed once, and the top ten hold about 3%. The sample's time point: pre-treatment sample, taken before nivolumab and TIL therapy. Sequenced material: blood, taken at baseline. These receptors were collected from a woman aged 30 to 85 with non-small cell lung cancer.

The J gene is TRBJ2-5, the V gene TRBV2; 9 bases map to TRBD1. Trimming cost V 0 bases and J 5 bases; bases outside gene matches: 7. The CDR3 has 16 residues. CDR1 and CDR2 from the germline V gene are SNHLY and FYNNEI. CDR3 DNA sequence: TGTGCCAGCAGTGAAGCGCCGGGACAGGGAGGGGAGACCCAGTACTTC. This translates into CASSEAPGQGGETQYF.

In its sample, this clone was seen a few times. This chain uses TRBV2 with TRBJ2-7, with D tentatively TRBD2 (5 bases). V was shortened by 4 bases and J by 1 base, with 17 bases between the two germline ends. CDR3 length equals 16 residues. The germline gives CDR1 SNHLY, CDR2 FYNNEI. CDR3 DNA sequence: TGTGCCAGCAGTGGCGATACGAACCGGGGATCCTACGAGCAGTACTTC. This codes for CASSGDTNRGSYEQYF.

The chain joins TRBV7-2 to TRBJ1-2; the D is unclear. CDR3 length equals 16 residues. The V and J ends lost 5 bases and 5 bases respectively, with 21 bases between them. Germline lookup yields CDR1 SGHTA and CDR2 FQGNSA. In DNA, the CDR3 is TGTGCCAGCAGCCCTGGTAGTACTGGCGGAAATTATGGCTACACCTTC. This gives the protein CASSPGSTGGNYGYTF.

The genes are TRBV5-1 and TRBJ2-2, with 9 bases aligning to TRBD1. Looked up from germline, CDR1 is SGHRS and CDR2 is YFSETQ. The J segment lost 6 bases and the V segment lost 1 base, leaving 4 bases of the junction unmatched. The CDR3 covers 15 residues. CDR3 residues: CASSLKQGAAGELFF. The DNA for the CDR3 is TGCGCCAGCAGCTTGAAACAGGGGGCAGCCGGGGAGCTGTTTTTT.

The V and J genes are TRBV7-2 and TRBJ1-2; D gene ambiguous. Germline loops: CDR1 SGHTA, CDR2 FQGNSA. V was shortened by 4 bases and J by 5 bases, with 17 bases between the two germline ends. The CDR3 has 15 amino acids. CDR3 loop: CASSYRVASTYGYTF. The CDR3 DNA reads TGTGCCAGCAGCTATCGGGTAGCATCGACATATGGCTACACCTTC.

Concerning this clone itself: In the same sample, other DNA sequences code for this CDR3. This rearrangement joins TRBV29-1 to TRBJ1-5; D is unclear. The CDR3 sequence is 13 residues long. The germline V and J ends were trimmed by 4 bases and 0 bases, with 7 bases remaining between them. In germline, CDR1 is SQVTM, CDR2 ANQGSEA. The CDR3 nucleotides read TGCAGCGTTGTCGAGAATAGCAATCAGCCCCAGCATTTT. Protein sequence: CSVVENSNQPQHF.

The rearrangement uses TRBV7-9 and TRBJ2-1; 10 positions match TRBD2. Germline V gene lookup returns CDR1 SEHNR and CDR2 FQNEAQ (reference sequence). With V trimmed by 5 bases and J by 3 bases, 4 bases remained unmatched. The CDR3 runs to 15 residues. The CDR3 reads CASSATSGNYNEQFF. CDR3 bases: TGTGCCAGCAGCGCCACTAGCGGGAACTACAATGAGCAGTTCTTC.

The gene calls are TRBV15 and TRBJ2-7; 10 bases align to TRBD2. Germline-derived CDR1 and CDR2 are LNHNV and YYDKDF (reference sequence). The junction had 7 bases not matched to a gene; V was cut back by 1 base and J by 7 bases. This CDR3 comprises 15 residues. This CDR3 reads CATSRGTSGPREQYF. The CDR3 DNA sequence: TGTGCCACCAGCAGAGGGACTAGCGGCCCGAGGGAGCAGTACTTC.